The 8 T cell receptor beta chains in this list originate from one sample, sequenced in a study of T cell responses to AZD1222 COVID-19 vaccine. Profiling relied on immunoSEQ multiplex PCR, and the TCRdb table lists in-frame clones only, not all of them. The sample lists about 120,000 clones; about nine tenths were seen once. Sequencing used peripheral blood, obtained on day 0 of AZD1222 vaccination. Source of these receptors: an adult in good health.

CDR3 residues: CASSEIQGDHGYTF. The CDR3 DNA is TGTGCCAGCAGTGAAATACAGGGTGACCATGGCTACACCTTC. The chain couples TRBV2 to TRBJ1-2, with D perhaps matching TRBD1 (6 bases). V lost 2 bases and J 6 bases, leaving 13 bases between the germline ends. Germline V gives CDR1 SNHLY, CDR2 FYNNEI. The CDR3 totals 14 residues.

The chain recombines TRBV7-2 with TRBJ1-3, with TRBD1 as a possible D gene (6 bases). The ends were cut back, 4 bases at V and 0 bases at J, with 13 bases in the middle. CDR1 and CDR2 (germline): SGHTA, FQGNSA. The CDR3 runs to 16 residues. In nucleotides, the CDR3 is TGTGCCAGCAGCTCTCGACAGGACCACTCTGGAAACACCATATATTTT. Its protein product is CASSSRQDHSGNTIYF.

The J gene is TRBJ2-5, the V gene TRBV7-2; D is undetermined. Germline CDR1 reads SGHTA; CDR2 reads FQGNSA. Trimming shortened V by 2 bases and J by 5 bases, and 15 bases separated the two germline ends. This CDR3 has 15 residues. CDR3 coding DNA: TGTGCCAGCAGCTTATTAGGGCCCTTAGGGGAGACCCAGTACTTC. This codes for CASSLLGPLGETQYF. The complete variable domain, with remaining parts taken from reference TRBV7-2 and TRBJ2-5, reads GAGVSQSPSNKVTEKGKDVELRCDPISGHTALYWYRQSLGQGLEFLIYFQGNSAPDKSGLPSDRFSAERTGGSVSTLTIQRTQQEDSAVYLCASSLLGPLGETQYFGPGTRLLVL.

This chain links TRBV27 with TRBJ1-4; 10 bases fit TRBD1. This CDR3 has 16 residues. Per germline, CDR1 MNHEY and CDR2 SMNVEV (reference sequence). Trimming took 3 bases from V and 8 from J; bases not matched to a gene: 9. CDR3 residues: CASSFSTGQGREKLFF. The CDR3 DNA sequence: TGTGCCAGCAGTTTCTCGACGGGACAGGGGAGGGAAAAACTGTTTTTT.

This clone was counted many times. The chain recombines TRBV6-5 with TRBJ1-5; D ambiguous. The V and J ends lost 6 bases and 7 bases respectively, with 7 bases between them. Germline assignment: CDR1 MNHEY and CDR2 SVGAGI. The CDR3 loop spans 11 amino acids. CDR3 protein: CASSTEQPQHF. The CDR3, as DNA: TGTGCCAGCAGCACTGAACAGCCCCAGCATTTT.

This clone was observed a few times. V gene TRBV5-1 combines with J gene TRBJ2-2; D unresolved. Germline CDR1 reads SGHRS; CDR2 reads YFSETQ. This CDR3 has 16 amino acids. V was pared by 0 bases and J by 0 bases, with 9 bases between. The chain's CDR3 is CASSLAEVTNTGELFF. CDR3 coding DNA: TGCGCCAGCAGCTTGGCCGAGGTAACGAACACCGGGGAGCTGTTTTTT.

DNA for the CDR3: TGTGCCAGCAGTGCTATCGACAGGGGAGGTTATGAAAAACTGTTTTTT. Amino acids: CASSAIDRGGYEKLFF. The chain has TRBV6-1 and TRBJ1-4; 8 nucleotides agree with TRBD1. This CDR3 is built from 16 residues. Unmatched junction bases numbered 10, after V lost 4 bases and J lost 6 bases. Looked up from germline, CDR1 is MNHNS and CDR2 is SASEGT.

The chain recombines TRBV7-9 with TRBJ2-7, with TRBD2 matching 9 bases. The CDR3 spans 14 residues. Germline lookup yields CDR1 SEHNR and CDR2 FQNEAQ (reference sequence). Germline trimming cut 3 bases from V and 6 bases from J; bases unmatched to any gene: 6. CDR3 DNA: TGTGCCAGCAGCTTTATCGGACTAGCGCTCGAGCAGTACTTC. Its translation is CASSFIGLALEQYF.